This T cell receptor beta chain was captured by sequencing in a study of shared clonotypes between healthy human individuals. Study-wide results and limits: On the whole, naive subsets had larger estimated richness than memory subsets had.

Points on this clone: No antigen is known for it.

CD4+ cells underwent separation, giving CD45RA+ naive and CD45RA-negative memory subsets. The method was immunoSEQ multiplex PCR; TCRdb's version includes in-frame clones alone and lacks a portion of them. Of around 200,000 clones in the sample, approximately 92% are singletons; the top ten hold around 0.067%. CDR3 length: 15 amino acids. CDR1 is MDHEN, CDR2 SYDVKM, per germline. V lost 1 base to trimming and J lost 1 base; unmatched junction nucleotides: 4. Sequenced: naive CD4+ T cells sorted from blood. Subset here: CD45RA+ positively selected. The sequence derives from a woman aged 25 to 39 in good health. The V and J genes are TRBV28 and TRBJ2-7, with 7 bases matching TRBD2. In nucleotides, the CDR3 is TGTGCCAGCAGTTTATACACTAGCGCGTCCTACGAGCAGTACTTC. Encoded protein: CASSLYTSASYEQYF.